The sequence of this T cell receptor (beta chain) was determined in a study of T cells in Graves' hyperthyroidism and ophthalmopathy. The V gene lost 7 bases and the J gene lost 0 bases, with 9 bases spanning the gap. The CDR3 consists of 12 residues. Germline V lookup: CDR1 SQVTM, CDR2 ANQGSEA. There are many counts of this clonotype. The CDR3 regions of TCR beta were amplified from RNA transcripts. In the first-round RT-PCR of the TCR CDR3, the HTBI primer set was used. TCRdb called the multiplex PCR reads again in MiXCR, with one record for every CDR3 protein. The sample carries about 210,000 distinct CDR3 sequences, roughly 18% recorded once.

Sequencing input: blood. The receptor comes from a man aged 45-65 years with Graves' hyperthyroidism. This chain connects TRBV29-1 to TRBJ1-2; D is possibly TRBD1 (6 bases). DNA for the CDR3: TGCAGCGCGGGACATCCTAACTATGGCTACACCTTC. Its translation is CSAGHPNYGYTF. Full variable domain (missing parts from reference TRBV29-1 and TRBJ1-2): SAVISQKPSRDICQRGTSLTIQCQVDSQVTMMFWYRQQPGQSLTLIATANQGSEATYESGFVIDKFPISRPNLTFSTLTVSNMSPEDSSIYLCSAGHPNYGYTFGSGTRLTVV.